These T cell receptor beta chains were read from a single sample in a study of cytomegalovirus exposure and HLA in healthy donors. Libraries were prepared by immunoSEQ multiplex PCR; TCRdb keeps only in-frame clonotypes and omits some of them. Of 210,000 or so clones in the sample, more than 60% were seen once. The sequenced material came from PBMCs. The receptor set was obtained from a man in his forties in good health and CMV-seronegative. CDR3s include the opening cysteine and the closing phenylalanine or tryptophan. The D gene is left open where the match is weak. Rows give clone size only sometimes, using once, few, many, or a class for an expanded clone.

j_call v_call d_call clone_size cdr3_aa cdr3_nt
TRBJ1-1 TRBV6-5 NA NA CASNQGSGTEAFF TGTGCCAGCAATCAGGGGTCGGGTACTGAAGCTTTCTTT
TRBJ1-4 TRBV20-1 NA once CSPERQLKLFF TGCAGCCCCGAGCGTCAGCTCAAACTGTTTTTT
TRBJ2-2 TRBV7-3 NA once CASSLNSYTGELFF TGTGCCAGCAGCTTAAACAGCTACACCGGGGAGCTGTTTTTT
TRBJ2-7 TRBV7-8 NA NA CASTFPQGSYEQYF TGTGCCAGCACCTTCCCACAGGGATCCTACGAGCAGTACTTC
TRBJ1-6 TRBV6-5 TRBD1 NA CASSLGQRNSPLHF TGTGCCAGCAGCCTGGGACAGCGTAATTCACCCCTCCACTTT
TRBJ2-6 TRBV7-9 TRBD1 NA CASSLVGTGGTGANVLTF TGTGCCAGCAGCTTAGTTGGGACAGGGGGCACTGGGGCCAACGTCCTGACTTTC
TRBJ2-7 TRBV7-9 TRBD2 once CASSLELGAGVGEQYF TGTGCCAGCAGCTTAGAGCTGGGAGCGGGGGTTGGCGAGCAGTACTTC
TRBJ2-5 TRBV4-1 TRBD2 NA CASSLPAGGETQYF TGCGCCAGCAGCCTTCCGGCGGGGGGAGAGACCCAGTACTTC
TRBJ2-3 TRBV7-9 NA NA CSSSLGQGGGPSTDTQYF TGTTCCAGCAGCTTGGGGCAGGGAGGGGGTCCTAGCACAGATACGCAGTATTTT
TRBJ2-3 TRBV19 TRBD1 NA CATRQGEEIDTQYF TGTGCCACCCGACAGGGGGAGGAGATAGATACGCAGTATTTT
TRBJ1-6 TRBV29-1 NA NA CSTQQEYNSPLHF TGCAGCACCCAACAGGAGTATAATTCACCCCTCCACTTT
TRBJ2-1 TRBV7-9 TRBD2 once CASSTLAGGFSYNEQFF TGTGCCAGCAGCACCTTAGCGGGAGGTTTCTCCTACAATGAGCAGTTCTTC
TRBJ1-2 TRBV7-9 NA NA CASSTDGGLHNYGYTF TGTGCCAGCAGCACGGACGGGGGACTCCATAACTATGGCTACACCTTC
TRBJ2-7 TRBV5-4 TRBD1 NA CASSPGFRQGNEQYF TGTGCCAGCAGCCCTGGCTTTCGACAGGGTAACGAGCAGTACTTC
TRBJ2-6 TRBV7-8 TRBD1 once CASRQGAPGGANVLTF TGTGCCAGTAGACAGGGGGCCCCGGGCGGGGCCAACGTCCTGACTTTC
TRBJ2-3 TRBV19 TRBD2 NA CASSKVAGYTDTQYF TGTGCCAGTAGTAAGGTAGCGGGGTACACAGATACGCAGTATTTT
TRBJ1-2 TRBV20-1 NA NA CSARWAGPDTF TGCAGTGCTAGATGGGCAGGGCCGGACACCTTC
TRBJ2-7 TRBV5-1 TRBD1 NA CASSLEGTGRKSYEQYF TGCGCCAGCAGCTTGGAGGGGACAGGGAGGAAGTCCTACGAGCAGTACTTC
TRBJ1-3 TRBV6-5 NA NA CASRAPGISGNTIYF TGTGCCAGCAGAGCACCAGGGATCTCTGGAAACACCATATATTTT
TRBJ2-5 TRBV2 TRBD2 NA CASKLRTSGEETQYF TGTGCCAGCAAGTTGAGGACTAGCGGGGAAGAGACCCAGTACTTC
TRBJ2-2 TRBV9 NA NA CASSVQTRISGELFF TGTGCCAGCAGCGTCCAAACTAGGATCTCCGGGGAGCTGTTTTTT
TRBJ1-1 TRBV28 NA NA CASSFTQGGGGNTEAFF TGTGCCAGCAGTTTCACCCAGGGAGGTGGTGGGAACACTGAAGCTTTCTTT
TRBJ2-3 TRBV5-1 TRBD2 few CASSTLAGGDTDTQYF TGCGCCAGCAGCACACTAGCGGGGGGTGACACAGATACGCAGTATTTT
TRBJ1-4 TRBV7-8 NA NA CASSLARSGWEKLFF TGTGCCAGCAGCTTAGCGAGGTCGGGATGGGAAAAACTGTTTTTT
TRBJ2-6 TRBV5-1 NA NA CASSLVSSATGANVLTF TGCGCCAGCAGCTTGGTGTCTAGCGCTACTGGGGCCAACGTCCTGACTTTC
TRBJ1-2 TRBV18 NA few CASSRGGSYGYTF TGTGCCAGCTCTCGCGGGGGCAGCTATGGCTACACCTTC
TRBJ1-4 TRBV5-1 NA NA CASSQGKGSANEKLFF TGCGCCAGCAGCCAGGGAAAGGGGTCGGCTAATGAAAAACTGTTTTTT
TRBJ1-1 TRBV18 NA NA CASSPPPGRTEAFF TGTGCCAGCTCACCACCCCCAGGCCGAACTGAAGCTTTCTTT
TRBJ1-1 TRBV6-4 NA NA CASSGLPNTEAFF TGTGCCAGCAGTGGTCTCCCGAACACTGAAGCTTTCTTT
TRBJ1-3 TRBV7-3 NA NA CASSLNGGFGNTIYF TGTGCCAGCAGCTTAAATGGGGGGTTTGGAAACACCATATATTTT
TRBJ2-3 TRBV29-1 NA NA CSVGGGAPDTQYF TGCAGCGTTGGTGGAGGAGCCCCAGATACGCAGTATTTT
TRBJ1-1 TRBV7-9 NA NA CASSLSRGGTEAFF TGTGCCAGCAGCTTGTCAAGAGGGGGCACTGAAGCTTTCTTT
TRBJ1-6 TRBV7-2 NA NA CASSQTDSPLHF TGTGCCAGCAGCCAGACAGATTCACCCCTCCACTTT
TRBJ2-2 TRBV5-1 TRBD1 NA CASSITGDTGELFF TGCGCCAGCAGTATCACAGGGGACACCGGGGAGCTGTTTTTT
TRBJ1-1 TRBV7-2 TRBD1 NA CASSPTAGGTEAFF TGTGCCAGCAGCCCGACTGCAGGGGGCACTGAAGCTTTCTTT
TRBJ2-7 TRBV7-3 NA NA CASSPGVGSYEQYF TGTGCCAGCAGCCCGGGTGTCGGGTCCTACGAGCAGTACTTC
TRBJ1-5 TRBV7-2 NA NA CASSRQVSNQPQHF TGTGCCAGCAGCCGACAGGTGAGCAATCAGCCCCAGCATTTT
TRBJ1-1 TRBV6-6 TRBD1 NA CASSGQGSNTEAFF TGTGCCAGCAGTGGACAGGGGTCGAACACTGAAGCTTTCTTT
TRBJ2-7 TRBV5-1 NA NA CASSRRGNYEQYF TGCGCCAGCAGCCGTAGGGGGAACTACGAGCAGTACTTC
TRBJ2-3 TRBV7-2 TRBD2 once CASSPRGGRADTQYF TGTGCCAGCAGCCCACGGGGGGGCCGCGCAGATACGCAGTATTTT
TRBJ2-7 TRBV5-1 TRBD1 NA CASSKDRGSSYEQYF TGCGCCAGCAGCAAAGACAGGGGGAGCTCCTACGAGCAGTACTTC
TRBJ2-2 TRBV25-1 NA NA CASSEPGVGTGELFF TGTGCCAGCAGTGAACCGGGGGTGGGGACCGGGGAGCTGTTTTTT
TRBJ1-4 TRBV4-2 TRBD1 NA CASSPRRRQGGFHEKLFF TGTGCCAGCAGCCCTCGAAGGAGGCAGGGGGGCTTTCATGAAAAACTGTTTTTT
TRBJ2-7 TRBV7-6 TRBD1 NA CASSYSGQGGEQYF TGTGCCAGCAGCTACTCGGGACAGGGGGGCGAGCAGTACTTC